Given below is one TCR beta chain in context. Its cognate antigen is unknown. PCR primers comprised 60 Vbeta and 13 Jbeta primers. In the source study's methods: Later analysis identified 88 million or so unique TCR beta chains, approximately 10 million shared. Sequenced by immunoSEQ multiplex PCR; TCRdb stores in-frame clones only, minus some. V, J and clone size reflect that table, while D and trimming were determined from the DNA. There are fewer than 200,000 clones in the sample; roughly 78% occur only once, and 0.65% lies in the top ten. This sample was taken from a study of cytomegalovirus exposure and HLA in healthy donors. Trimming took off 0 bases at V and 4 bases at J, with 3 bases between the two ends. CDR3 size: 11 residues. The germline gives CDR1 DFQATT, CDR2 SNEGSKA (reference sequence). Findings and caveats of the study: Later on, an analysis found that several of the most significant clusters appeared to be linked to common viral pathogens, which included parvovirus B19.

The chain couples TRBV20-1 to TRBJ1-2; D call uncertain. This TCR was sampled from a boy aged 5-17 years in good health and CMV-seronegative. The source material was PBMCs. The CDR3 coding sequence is TGCAGTGCTAGAGATAGCTATGGCTACACCTTC. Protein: CSARDSYGYTF.